The 5 T cell receptor beta chains presented below share a single source sample, sequenced in a study of response to subunit inactivated influenza vaccine. MiXCR, applied by TCRdb to the RT-PCR reads, yields one record per CDR3 protein. The sample includes around 520,000 distinct CDR3 sequences, about 10% of them seen just once. This specimen consisted of PBMCs from blood, obtained on the day of vaccination. These TCRs come from a man aged 45-65 years who received an inactivated influenza vaccine.

The chain has TRBV30 and TRBJ1-5, with 8 bases lining up with TRBD1. Germline CDR1 reads GTSNPN; CDR2 reads SVGIG (reference sequence). Trimming took 2 bases from V and 7 from J; bases not matched to a gene: 4. This CDR3 comprises 13 residues. The CDR3 sequence: CAWSRQGWQPQHF. CDR3 sequence (DNA): TGTGCCTGGAGTAGACAGGGGTGGCAGCCCCAGCATTTT.

This clonotype was seen a handful of times. This sequence joins TRBV7-9 and TRBJ1-4; tentatively, D is TRBD1 (5 bases). Germline values: CDR1 SEHNR, CDR2 FQNEAQ (reference sequence). The V and J ends lost 5 bases and 7 bases respectively, with 11 bases between them. The CDR3 has 13 residues. CDR3 bases: TGTGCCAGCAGCCGAGGGGCTCGTGAAAAACTGTTTTTT. Protein: CASSRGAREKLFF.

This clonotype was seen only a few times. CDR3: CASSLGGTGRSYEQYF. DNA of the CDR3: TGCGCCAGCAGCCTGGGGGGGACAGGCCGCTCCTACGAGCAGTACTTC. V and J are TRBV5-1 and TRBJ2-7; TRBD1 is a possible D gene (8 bases). The V end was cut by 4 bases, the J end by 0 bases, with 17 bases between. Germline CDR1 SGHRS, CDR2 YFSETQ. The CDR3 sequence is 16 residues long.

The V gene is TRBV6-2 or TRBV6-3, the J gene TRBJ2-1, with TRBD1 identical over 8 bases. V shed 5 bases and J 8 bases; nucleotides not matched to a gene: 5. Germline CDR1 reads MNHEY; CDR2 reads SVGEGT. The CDR3 is 13 residues long. The CDR3 here is CASSPRTGHEQFF. The DNA of the CDR3 is TGTGCCAGCAGTCCCCGGACAGGGCATGAGCAGTTCTTC.

The rearrangement links TRBV5-1 to TRBJ2-1; D perhaps matches TRBD1 (5 bases). The germline V and J ends were trimmed by 0 bases and 1 base, with 17 bases remaining between them. The CDR3 sequence is 18 residues long. Germline V gene data show CDR1 as SGHRS and CDR2 as YFSETQ. DNA for the CDR3: TGCGCCAGCAGCTTGGGCCCCACAGGTGAGGTTTCCTACAATGAGCAGTTCTTC. Amino acids: CASSLGPTGEVSYNEQFF. Filled out from reference TRBV5-1 and TRBJ2-1, the complete variable domain reads KAGVTQTPRYLIKTRGQQVTLSCSPISGHRSVSWYQQTPGQGLQFLFEYFSETQRNKGNFPGRFSGRQFSNSRSEMNVSTLELGDSALYLCASSLGPTGEVSYNEQFFGPGTRLTVL.